This passage covers 24 T cell receptor beta chains from one sample sequenced in a study of identifying expanded T cells in peripheral blood. TCRdb's table, derived via immunoSEQ multiplex PCR, lists solely in-frame clones and lacks some. The sample has tens of thousands of clones; about 88% are singletons. Sample: blood. Every receptor here comes from a person aged 18-70 years in good health.

The chain combines TRBV5-1 with TRBJ1-2; a possible D gene is TRBD1 (5 bases). CDR3 length equals 12 residues. The V end lost 3 bases, the J end lost 6 bases, and 9 bases lay between the germline ends. Per the germline V gene, CDR1 is SGHRS and CDR2 is YFSETQ. CDR3: CASSYGTDGYTF. The CDR3 DNA follows: TGCGCCAGCAGCTACGGGACGGATGGCTACACCTTC.

The V call is TRBV10-3, the J call TRBJ1-5; D is uncertain. Germline V gene lookup returns CDR1 ENHRY and CDR2 SYGVKD. V lost 2 bases to trimming and J lost 5 bases, with 10 bases between them. The CDR3 totals 14 residues. The CDR3 protein is CAISEGFGDQPQHF. The CDR3 DNA follows: TGTGCCATCAGTGAGGGGTTCGGAGATCAGCCCCAGCATTTT.

The chain recombines TRBV15 with TRBJ2-5; D uncertain. V lost 0 bases to trimming and J lost 5 bases, with 7 bases between them. This CDR3 is built from 13 residues. The germline CDR1 and CDR2 sequences are LNHNV and YYDKDF (reference sequence). DNA for the CDR3: TGTGCCACCAGCAGAGATTGGGCGGAGACCCAGTACTTC. Translating gives CATSRDWAETQYF.

This chain connects TRBV29-1 to TRBJ2-7, with 11 nucleotides matching TRBD1. J was trimmed by 3 bases and V by 6 bases; bases with no gene match: 4. The CDR3 has 13 residues. CDR1 and CDR2 (germline): SQVTM, ANQGSEA. The CDR3 region is CSVRTGGVYEQYF. CDR3 DNA sequence: TGCAGCGTCAGGACAGGGGGCGTCTACGAGCAGTACTTC.

J is TRBJ1-2 and V is TRBV29-1; no reliable D call. V was trimmed by 4 bases and J by 4 bases, leaving 22 bases between them. There are 16 residues in the CDR3. CDR1 is SQVTM and CDR2 is ANQGSEA in the germline V gene. The CDR3 DNA follows: TGCAGCGTTGTAAGTGGTGGCGGAACTGTAACCTATGGCTACACCTTC. This encodes CSVVSGGGTVTYGYTF.

V and J are TRBV15 and TRBJ2-6; possibly TRBD2 for D (7 bases). The germline V gene has CDR1 LNHNV and CDR2 YYDKDF (reference sequence). This CDR3 spans 17 amino acids. Trimming took off 5 bases at V and 1 base at J, with 15 bases between the two ends. The CDR3 loop reads CATSDRGAGSGANVLTF. The CDR3 DNA reads as TGTGCCACCAGCGACCGGGGGGCCGGTTCTGGGGCCAACGTCCTGACTTTC.

This clone appeared once. This sequence joins TRBV27 and TRBJ2-2; 8 bases are shared with TRBD2. CDR1 MNHEY and CDR2 SMNVEV come from the germline V gene (reference sequence). Unmatched junction bases numbered 21, after V lost 6 bases and J lost 6 bases. The CDR3 runs to 19 residues. The chain's CDR3 is CASSWGRGAKLGQAGELFF. DNA of the CDR3: TGTGCCAGCAGCTGGGGGCGGGGGGCCAAATTGGGACAAGCCGGGGAGCTGTTTTTT.

This chain links TRBV6-5 with TRBJ1-6; no definite D call. The germline gives CDR1 MNHEY, CDR2 SVGAGI. The ends were cut back, 0 bases at V and 7 bases at J, with 13 bases in the middle. This CDR3 has 16 amino acids. The chain's CDR3 is CASSYSRAGSNSPLHF. The CDR3 DNA sequence: TGTGCCAGCAGTTACTCGCGCGCAGGCAGCAATTCACCCCTCCACTTT.

This chain links TRBV19 with TRBJ1-2; no reliable D call. Germline V gene lookup returns CDR1 LNHDA and CDR2 SQIVND (reference sequence). V lost 5 bases and J 4 bases, leaving 11 bases between the germline ends. The length of the CDR3 is 13 residues. The CDR3 sequence: CASSETDIYGYTF. CDR3 DNA: TGTGCCAGTAGTGAGACTGACATCTATGGCTACACCTTC. Looking up the rest from reference TRBV19 and TRBJ1-2 gives the full variable domain: DGGITQSPKYLFRKEGQNVTLSCEQNLNHDAMYWYRQDPGQGLRLIYYSQIVNDFQKGDIAEGYSVSREKKESFPLTVTSAQKNPTAFYLCASSETDIYGYTFGSGTRLTVV.

The genes are TRBV11-3 and TRBJ1-1; 7 nucleotides match TRBD1. CDR3 size: 13 residues. V gave up 5 bases and J gave up 1 base; unmatched junction bases: 1. Germline CDR1 SGHNT, CDR2 YENEEA. The CDR3 region has the DNA TGTGCCAGCAGCAGACAGGGGAACACTGAAGCTTTCTTT. Its protein is CASSRQGNTEAFF.

The CDR3 DNA reads as TGTGCCAGCAGGCTACCTAGCCTCGGGACAGGTTTAGATACGCAGTATTTT. The encoded protein is CASRLPSLGTGLDTQYF. The rearrangement links TRBV5-5 to TRBJ2-3, with 8 bases identical to TRBD1. CDR3 length: 17 residues. Germline CDR1 reads SGHKS; CDR2 reads YYEKEE (reference sequence). V shed 5 bases and J 5 bases; nucleotides not matched to a gene: 16.

The chain is built from TRBV30 and TRBJ2-5; D ambiguous. The CDR3 contains 16 residues. Deletions cut 2 bases from V and 3 bases from J, with 19 bases between. The V gene's germline CDR1 is GTSNPN and CDR2 SVGIG (reference sequence). CDR3 sequence reads: CAWSPLFVRRKETQYF. DNA for the CDR3: TGTGCCTGGAGTCCCCTCTTCGTGCGTCGGAAAGAGACCCAGTACTTC. The full variable domain, in which reference TRBV30 and TRBJ2-5 provide the parts outside the CDR3, is SQTIHQWPATLVQPVGSPLSLECTVEGTSNPNLYWYRQAAGRGLQLLFYSVGIGQISSEVPQNLSASRPQDRQFILSSKKLLLSDSGFYLCAWSPLFVRRKETQYFGPGTRLLVL.

V is TRBV7-2 and J is TRBJ2-7, with no clear D. Trimming shortened V by 3 bases and J by 3 bases, and 9 bases separated the two germline ends. Per the germline V gene, CDR1 is SGHTA and CDR2 is FQGNSA. The CDR3 spans 13 residues. DNA of the CDR3: TGTGCCAGCAGCTTCTTAGGTCACTACGAGCAGTACTTC. This codes for CASSFLGHYEQYF.

This clone showed up just a few times. V usage is TRBV6-5 and J usage is TRBJ2-1, with D perhaps matching TRBD2 (6 bases). CDR1 and CDR2 from the germline V gene are MNHEY and SVGAGI. This CDR3 has 11 amino acids. V was pared by 7 bases and J by 12 bases, with 13 bases between. This chain's CDR3 is CASTYGTGQFF. The CDR3 DNA sequence: TGTGCCAGCACCTACGGGACTGGGCAGTTCTTC.

V is TRBV6-5 and J is TRBJ2-2; D is possibly TRBD2 (5 bases). The CDR3 spans 14 residues. Germline V gives CDR1 MNHEY, CDR2 SVGAGI. V lost 6 bases and J 5 bases, leaving 13 bases between the germline ends. The CDR3 region is CASSASGWTGELFF. The CDR3 DNA reads TGTGCCAGCAGCGCCTCGGGGTGGACCGGGGAGCTGTTTTTT.

The CDR3 DNA reads TGTGCCAGCAGCGTAGACCGCTATGGCTACACCTTC. This translates into CASSVDRYGYTF. The chain is built from TRBV9 and TRBJ1-2; D gene ambiguous. CDR1 and CDR2 (germline): SGDLS, YYNGEE. The V gene lost 0 bases and the J gene lost 4 bases, with 4 bases spanning the gap. The length of the CDR3 is 12 residues.

The chain joins TRBV11-2 to TRBJ2-7; D is unclear. Trimming removed 0 bases from V and 0 bases from J, with 12 bases in between. The CDR3 is 16 amino acids. CDR1 and CDR2 from the germline V gene are SGHAT and FQNNGV. This CDR3 is CASSLDPHRSSYEQYF. DNA of the CDR3: TGTGCCAGCAGCTTAGATCCCCACAGAAGCTCCTACGAGCAGTACTTC.

The chain has TRBV2 and TRBJ1-6; D not certain. Germline-derived CDR1 and CDR2 are SNHLY and FYNNEI. Between the trimmed V and J ends, which lost 4 bases and 7 bases, there was a span of 14 bases. The CDR3 length is 15 residues. CDR3 sequence reads: CASSVRRQDNSPLHF. The CDR3 nucleotides read TGTGCCAGCAGTGTGCGAAGGCAGGACAATTCACCCCTCCACTTT.

This clone has only one observation. This chain joins TRBV6-6 and TRBJ2-3; unclear D gene. Germline-derived CDR1 and CDR2 are MNHNY and SVGAGI (reference sequence). The CDR3 contains 15 residues. V gave up 4 bases and J gave up 6 bases, with 17 bases separating them. CDR3 bases: TGTGCCAGCAGTTCCGGCCGTACCGTACGGGATACGCAGTATTTT. Translated: CASSSGRTVRDTQYF.

The count of this clone is one. CDR3 in DNA: TGTGCCAGCAGCCTAATAACAGGGGGAACTAATTCACCCCTCCACTTT. Its protein product is CASSLITGGTNSPLHF. V is TRBV14 and J is TRBJ1-6, with 8 bases that match TRBD1. The CDR3 runs to 16 residues. The trim removed 4 bases at V and 6 bases at J, leaving 8 bases unmatched. Germline V gives CDR1 SGHDN, CDR2 FVKESK.

The chain has TRBV6-1 and TRBJ1-2; D remains unclear. From germline, CDR1 is MNHNS and CDR2 SASEGT. CDR3 length: 13 residues. The V and J ends lost 4 bases and 8 bases respectively, with 14 bases between them. In DNA, the CDR3 is TGTGCCAGCAGTGCACGTACCCCCGGGGGCTACACCTTC. Amino acids: CASSARTPGGYTF.

The genes are TRBV7-9 and TRBJ2-2; 8 bases line up with TRBD1. Per the germline V gene, CDR1 is SEHNR and CDR2 is FQNEAQ (reference sequence). V was clipped by 5 bases and J by 2 bases; unmatched bases: 7. The CDR3 is 16 amino acids. In DNA form, the CDR3 reads TGTGCCAGCAGCCGAGGACAGGGATTTAACACCGGGGAGCTGTTTTTT. Translated: CASSRGQGFNTGELFF.

V usage is TRBV27 and J usage is TRBJ1-2, with D unclear. The CDR3 is 19 amino acids. V was shortened by 4 bases and J by 0 bases, with 24 bases between the two germline ends. CDR1 and CDR2 from the germline V gene are MNHEY and SMNVEV (reference sequence). CDR3 sequence (DNA): TGTGCCAGCAGTTCGGCCCTCACGACAAGACGGGTAGCTAACTATGGCTACACCTTC. This gives the protein CASSSALTTRRVANYGYTF.

The chain employs TRBV27 and TRBJ2-1; 7 bases are a match to TRBD1. V lost 4 bases to trimming and J lost 7 bases; unmatched junction nucleotides: 13. The CDR3 extends over 16 amino acids. The germline gives CDR1 MNHEY, CDR2 SMNVEV (reference sequence). This chain's CDR3 is CASSYTGAHISNEQFF. The CDR3, as DNA: TGTGCCAGCAGTTACACAGGGGCCCACATTAGTAATGAGCAGTTCTTC.